The rows below give T cell receptor beta chains drawn from one sample of a study of shared clonotypes between healthy human individuals. Generated by immunoSEQ multiplex PCR, the TCRdb table keeps only in-frame clones and is missing some. The sample includes approximately 530,000 clones, about 96% of them seen just once. The sample consisted of naive CD4+ T cells sorted from blood. The receptors were gathered from a woman in her 30s in good health. CDR3s include the opening cysteine and the closing phenylalanine or tryptophan. Fields, in order: CDR3 length, J gene, D gene, clone size, V gene, CDR3 protein, CDR3 DNA. The D gene is left open where the match is weak. Only part of the rows carry a size: once, few, many, or a class if the clone is expanded.

>14|TRBJ2-7|.|.|TRBV27
CASSFGQGRSEQYF
TGTGCCAGCAGTTTTGGGCAGGGTCGATCCGAGCAGTACTTC
>14|TRBJ1-5|.|.|TRBV7-2
CASSLARNNQPQHF
TGTGCCAGCAGCTTAGCTAGAAATAATCAGCCCCAGCATTTT
>13|TRBJ1-5|.|few|TRBV10-3
CAISERLGEPQHF
TGTGCCATCAGTGAGCGCCTCGGAGAGCCCCAGCATTTT
>14|TRBJ2-7|TRBD2|.|TRBV5-1
CASSMLAGRGEQYF
TGCGCCAGCAGTATGCTAGCGGGACGAGGGGAGCAGTACTTC
>12|TRBJ2-7|TRBD1|.|TRBV2
CASRQGFDEQYF
TGTGCCAGCAGACAGGGGTTCGACGAGCAGTACTTC
>15|TRBJ2-5|TRBD1|.|TRBV5-4
CASSFPGQGGETQYF
TGTGCCAGCAGCTTCCCGGGACAGGGCGGCGAGACCCAGTACTTC
>17|TRBJ1-5|.|.|TRBV28
CASSQTGQKTLNQPQHF
TGTGCCAGCAGCCAAACCGGACAGAAAACACTTAATCAGCCCCAGCATTTT
>15|TRBJ2-3|.|.|TRBV28
CASSYVAASTDTQYF
TGTGCCAGCAGTTATGTAGCGGCTAGCACAGATACGCAGTATTTT
>17|TRBJ2-3|TRBD2|once|TRBV28
CASSGTSGRAIGDTQYF
TGTGCCAGCAGTGGGACTAGCGGGAGGGCCATTGGAGATACGCAGTATTTT
>13|TRBJ2-1|TRBD2|.|TRBV5-1
CASRLADYNEQFF
TGCGCCAGTAGACTAGCGGATTACAATGAGCAGTTCTTC
>11|TRBJ1-2|.|few|TRBV5-1
CASSKEGGYTF
TGCGCCAGCAGCAAGGAAGGGGGCTACACCTTC
>16|TRBJ2-1|TRBD2|.|TRBV6-6
CASRRVAGGPRHEQFF
TGTGCCAGCAGGCGGGTAGCGGGAGGGCCTAGGCATGAGCAGTTCTTC